This T cell receptor beta chain was sequenced in a study of blood T cell repertoires in COVID-19. The sample holds one count of this clone. Clones were sequenced by immunoSEQ multiplex PCR, and TCRdb holds only the in-frame ones, with some missing. Of under 60,000 clones in the sample, around 90% were seen once. In germline, CDR1 is SGHDT, CDR2 YYEEEE. V shed 2 bases, J shed 2 bases, and the junction held 2 bases outside the gene matches. CDR3 length: 16 residues. The rearrangement joins TRBV5-6 to TRBJ2-6; 9 nucleotides align to TRBD2. Sequenced material: peripheral blood. This clonotype was sampled from a man aged 50-59 years with active COVID-19. The CDR3 protein is CASSFQRGAGANVLTF. The DNA of the CDR3 is TGTGCCAGCAGCTTCCAGCGGGGGGCTGGGGCCAACGTCCTGACTTTC.